Reported below is one TCR beta chain. These data belong to a study of shared clonotypes between healthy human individuals. Some clones are missing from TCRdb's copy, which holds only in-frame ones; the method was immunoSEQ multiplex PCR. The sample contains about 870,000 clones, over 90% of which appear only once. The CDR3 contains 12 residues. Germline V gene lookup returns CDR1 SGDLS and CDR2 YYNGEE. The V end was cut by 0 bases, the J end by 2 bases, with 3 bases between. The naive CD8 fraction comprised CD45RO-negative cells positively selected for CCR7 and excluded terminally differentiated effector memory CD45RA+ cells.

This clonotype was sampled from a man in his thirties or forties in good health. The sample consisted of naive CD8+ T cells sorted from blood. V is TRBV9 and J is TRBJ2-7, with unresolved D. CDR3 sequence reads: CASSVGTYEQYF. For the CDR3, the DNA is TGTGCCAGCAGCGTAGGGACCTACGAGCAGTACTTC.